The 22 T cell receptor beta chains reported below all come from one sample, sequenced in a study of CD8+ T cells in alopecia areata. Treatment reported: oral pan-JAK inhibitor, 5-10 mg twice daily. The sequencing template was cDNA reverse transcribed from extracted RNA. The protocol was immunoSEQ multiplex PCR, while the TCRdb copy is restricted to in-frame clones and leaves out a portion. The sample consists of some 200,000 clones, roughly 44% of them appearing once. This specimen consisted of CD4+ T cells sorted from blood, obtained between weeks 36 and 40, from a patient treated with tofacitinib. The receptors stem from a human donor with alopecia areata.

This clone showed up many times. The CDR3 protein is CASSSASGRAAEQFF. CDR3 nucleotides: TGTGCCAGCAGTTCCGCTAGCGGGAGGGCTGCTGAGCAGTTCTTC. J is TRBJ2-1 and V is TRBV28, with 12 nucleotides matching TRBD2. Germline CDR1 reads MDHEN; CDR2 reads SYDVKM. Trimming cost V 4 bases and J 9 bases; bases outside gene matches: 7. The CDR3 length is 15 residues. Together with reference TRBV28 and TRBJ2-1, the CDR3 gives the full variable domain: DVKVTQSSRYLVKRTGEKVFLECVQDMDHENMFWYRQDPGLGLRLIYFSYDVKMKEKGDIPEGYSVSREKKERFSLILESASTNQTSMYLCASSSASGRAAEQFFGPGTRLTVL.

This clone occurred a few times. The chain has TRBV7-2 and TRBJ2-5; 7 nucleotides agree with TRBD1. The V gene's germline CDR1 is SGHTA and CDR2 FQGNSA. The V gene end was trimmed by 4 bases and the J gene end by 2 bases; junction bases not matched to a gene: 7. This CDR3 contains 15 residues. CDR3 nucleotide sequence: TGTGCCAGCAGCTCGGCCGGGACAGTACAAGAGACCCAGTACTTC. It encodes CASSSAGTVQETQYF.

This sequence joins TRBV30 and TRBJ2-1; D not resolved. This CDR3 region has 15 residues. V was clipped by 3 bases and J by 4 bases, with 16 bases between them. Germline assignment: CDR1 GTSNPN and CDR2 SVGIG (reference sequence). The CDR3 sequence: CAWRIRARPYNEQFF. In nucleotides, the CDR3 is TGTGCCTGGAGGATACGGGCGAGACCTTACAATGAGCAGTTCTTC.

The CDR3 bases are TGTGCCTCCCAAGGGTCCTTAGACGAGCAGTACTTC. Its protein is CASQGSLDEQYF. This chain connects TRBV28 to TRBJ2-7; D not resolved. CDR3 length: 12 residues. The V end was cut by 11 bases, the J end by 5 bases, with 16 bases between. The V gene's germline CDR1 is MDHEN and CDR2 SYDVKM.

The CDR3 protein is CAWSTAASRSYEQYF. CDR3 DNA: TGTGCCTGGAGTACCGCCGCCTCGAGGTCCTACGAGCAGTACTTC. The J gene is TRBJ2-7, the V gene TRBV30; D unresolved. This CDR3 region has 15 residues. Trimming removed 2 bases from V and 1 base from J, with 15 bases in between. In germline, CDR1 is GTSNPN, CDR2 SVGIG (reference sequence). Filled out from reference TRBV30 and TRBJ2-7, the complete variable domain reads SQTIHQWPATLVQPVGSPLSLECTVEGTSNPNLYWYRQAAGRGLQLLFYSVGIGQISSEVPQNLSASRPQDRQFILSSKKLLLSDSGFYLCAWSTAASRSYEQYFGPGTRLTVT.

In its sample, this clone was seen a few times. This rearrangement joins TRBV6-6 to TRBJ1-2; the D is unclear. The germline CDR1 and CDR2 sequences are MNHNY and SVGAGI (reference sequence). This CDR3 has 12 residues. Trimming removed 0 bases from V and 6 bases from J, with 5 bases in between. CDR3: CASSYSGDGYTF. CDR3 nucleotides: TGTGCCAGCAGTTACTCTGGTGATGGCTACACCTTC.

This clone was counted between two and nine times. This chain joins TRBV5-1 and TRBJ2-7; a weak D match, TRBD2 (6 bases). V was clipped by 4 bases and J by 2 bases, with 13 bases between them. CDR1 and CDR2 from the germline V gene are SGHRS and YFSETQ. This CDR3 has 14 residues. The CDR3 is CASSPEGRPYEQYF. The CDR3 DNA sequence: TGCGCCAGCAGCCCGGAGGGCAGGCCCTACGAGCAGTACTTC.

The rearrangement joins TRBV7-2 to TRBJ1-2; D gene ambiguous. The CDR3 loop spans 15 amino acids. V was clipped by 1 base and J by 2 bases, with 11 bases between them. The germline CDR1 and CDR2 sequences are SGHTA and FQGNSA. In DNA, the CDR3 is TGTGCCAGCAGCTTAGTCCGGGCCGGCAACTATGGCTACACCTTC. This gives the protein CASSLVRAGNYGYTF.

The CDR3 loop is CASSFGFWETQYF. The CDR3, as DNA: TGTGCCAGCAGCTTTGGATTTTGGGAGACCCAGTACTTC. This chain joins TRBV7-2 and TRBJ2-5; D is ambiguous. The CDR3 runs to 13 residues. Trimming removed 3 bases at V and 5 bases at J, with 10 bases between. Germline V lookup: CDR1 SGHTA, CDR2 FQGNSA.

The genes are TRBV6-5 and TRBJ2-2; TRBD2 aligns across 12 bases. The CDR3 sequence is 15 residues long. Germline CDR1 MNHEY, CDR2 SVGAGI. V lost 7 bases to trimming and J lost 7 bases; unmatched junction nucleotides: 7. The CDR3 nucleotides read TGTGCCAGCATGCGACTAGCGGGAGCCAACGGGGAGCTGTTTTTT. Its translation: CASMRLAGANGELFF.

The chain employs TRBV30 and TRBJ1-1, with D perhaps matching TRBD1 (5 bases). V was pared by 1 base and J by 1 base, with 16 bases between. The CDR3 covers 16 residues. Germline V gives CDR1 GTSNPN, CDR2 SVGIG (reference sequence). CDR3 loop: CAWSASFAGGNTEAFF. The CDR3 DNA reads TGTGCCTGGAGTGCCTCTTTCGCTGGGGGGAACACTGAAGCTTTCTTT.

In regard to this clone: Other DNA sequences within the sample encode an identical CDR3. This chain connects TRBV5-1 to TRBJ2-7, with 8 bases matching TRBD1. The CDR3 loop spans 14 amino acids. The V gene end was trimmed by 3 bases and the J gene end by 4 bases; junction bases not matched to a gene: 6. Germline V lookup: CDR1 SGHRS, CDR2 YFSETQ. The CDR3 DNA reads as TGCGCCAGCAGCTCACGGACAGGGTCGTACGAGCAGTACTTC. Protein sequence: CASSSRTGSYEQYF.

V gene TRBV7-2 combines with J gene TRBJ2-5; weak D call: TRBD2 (6 bases). CDR3 length equals 13 residues. Looked up from germline, CDR1 is SGHTA and CDR2 is FQGNSA. Trimming shortened V by 5 bases and J by 13 bases, and 20 bases separated the two germline ends. CDR3 residues: CASSTTGDGSPYF. The CDR3 nucleotides read TGTGCCAGCAGCACAACGGGGGACGGATCTCCGTACTTC. Looking up the rest from reference TRBV7-2 and TRBJ2-5 gives the full variable domain: GAGVSQSPSNKVTEKGKDVELRCDPISGHTALYWYRQSLGQGLEFLIYFQGNSAPDKSGLPSDRFSAERTGGSVSTLTIQRTQQEDSAVYLCASSTTGDGSPYFGPGTRLLVL.

The sample holds a few counts of this clone. This rearrangement joins TRBV5-1 to TRBJ2-5, with D unresolved. CDR3 size: 13 residues. V was shortened by 1 base and J by 5 bases, with 9 bases between the two germline ends. The germline V gene has CDR1 SGHRS and CDR2 YFSETQ. CDR3 bases: TGCGCCAGCAGCTTGATGGGGTCGGAGACCCAGTACTTC. Its protein is CASSLMGSETQYF.

This clone has only a few counts. The chain couples TRBV7-9 to TRBJ2-5; D uncertain. CDR3 size: 11 residues. V lost 5 bases and J 3 bases, leaving 4 bases between the germline ends. CDR1 SEHNR and CDR2 FQNEAQ come from the germline V gene (reference sequence). The CDR3 DNA reads as TGTGCCAGCAGCGCTGAAGAGACCCAGTACTTC. Its translation: CASSAEETQYF.

The chain employs TRBV29-1 and TRBJ2-3; D is unclear. V shed 8 bases and J shed 2 bases, with 5 bases lying between them. The CDR3 is made up of 10 amino acids. The germline V gene has CDR1 SQVTM and CDR2 ANQGSEA. CDR3 nucleotides: TGCAGCACATCCACAGATACGCAGTATTTT. It translates to CSTSTDTQYF.

This chain joins TRBV6-5 and TRBJ1-3; D perhaps matches TRBD1 (5 bases). Germline-derived CDR1 and CDR2 are MNHEY and SVGAGI. V dropped 5 bases and J dropped 4 bases, with 12 bases sitting between them. This CDR3 contains 14 residues. Here the CDR3 DNA reads TGTGCCAGCAGTCCCGGGACGGGAGGAAACACCATATATTTT. It translates to CASSPGTGGNTIYF.

The CDR3 DNA follows: TGTGCCAGCAGTTCCCCGTTTGGTGAGCAGTTCTTC. This translates into CASSSPFGEQFF. This chain uses TRBV7-8 with TRBJ2-1; D ambiguous. The V gene lost 6 bases and the J gene lost 9 bases, with 12 bases spanning the gap. Germline loops: CDR1 SGHVS, CDR2 FQNEAQ. The CDR3 consists of 12 residues.

V is TRBV4-1 and J is TRBJ2-7; the match to TRBD1 covers 7 bases. The CDR3 consists of 14 residues. The ends lost 0 bases at V and 7 bases at J; junction bases unmatched: 6. Germline V gives CDR1 MGHRA, CDR2 YSYEKL. The chain's CDR3 is CASSQDRGGWEQYF. CDR3 in DNA: TGCGCCAGCAGCCAAGATCGAGGGGGCTGGGAGCAGTACTTC.

This clone was seen repeatedly, ten times or more. V usage is TRBV5-1 and J usage is TRBJ2-7, with 9 positions matching TRBD1. Germline V CDR1 and CDR2: SGHRS, YFSETQ. This CDR3 spans 15 amino acids. V lost 1 base and J lost 2; bases outside the gene matches: 4. CDR3 amino acids: CASSLTGQGTYEQYF. The CDR3 nucleotides are TGCGCCAGCAGCTTGACAGGACAGGGGACCTACGAGCAGTACTTC.

The CDR3 reads CASSSRGLAGADTQYF. The CDR3 nucleotides read TGTGCCAGTAGTAGTCGGGGACTAGCGGGGGCAGATACGCAGTATTTT. The V call is TRBV19, the J call TRBJ2-3; 14 nucleotides align to TRBD2. Germline V lookup: CDR1 LNHDA, CDR2 SQIVND (reference sequence). Trimming took 4 bases from V and 4 from J; bases not matched to a gene: 4. The CDR3 is 16 amino acids.

CDR3 nucleotide sequence: TGTGCCAGCAGCCTGGGGACCTACGAGCAGTACTTC. This sequence encodes CASSLGTYEQYF. J is TRBJ2-7 and V is TRBV11-2, with D unresolved. V was clipped by 5 bases and J by 2 bases, with 7 bases between them. CDR1 and CDR2 (germline): SGHAT, FQNNGV. The CDR3 is 12 amino acids.